The 21 T cell receptor beta chains below were found in one sample sequenced in a study of shared clonotypes between healthy human individuals. The table came from immunoSEQ multiplex PCR; TCRdb's copy has only in-frame clones and leaves some out. This table holds under 2,500,000 clones, nearly 97% found once. The specimen sequenced was naive CD4+ T cells sorted from blood. Subset given: CD45RA+ positively selected. The receptors were sampled from a young man in good health.

The genes are TRBV15 and TRBJ2-7; no definite D call. V was pared by 0 bases and J by 4 bases, with 7 bases between. This CDR3 contains 13 residues. Germline CDR1 is LNHNV and CDR2 is YYDKDF (reference sequence). CDR3 sequence reads: CATSREVWYEQYF. CDR3 DNA: TGTGCCACCAGCAGAGAAGTTTGGTACGAGCAGTACTTC. The complete variable domain, with remaining parts taken from reference TRBV15 and TRBJ2-7, reads DAMVIQNPRYQVTQFGKPVTLSCSQTLNHNVMYWYQQKSSQAPKLLFHYYDKDFNNEADTPDNFQSRRPNTSFCFLDIRSPGLGDTAMYLCATSREVWYEQYFGPGTRLTVT.

A word on this clone: The sample carries other DNA sequences with the same CDR3. V usage is TRBV18 and J usage is TRBJ2-5; perhaps TRBD1 as D (5 bases). The CDR3 totals 14 residues. V lost 2 bases, J lost 2 bases, and 9 bases lay in between. Germline assignment: CDR1 KGHSH and CDR2 LQKENI. CDR3 nucleotides: TGTGCCAGCTCACCAGGGGCGGCGCAAGAGACCCAGTACTTC. Protein sequence: CASSPGAAQETQYF.

This clone appeared a single time. V is TRBV5-5 and J is TRBJ2-1; the D gene is possibly TRBD1 (6 bases). Germline CDR1 is SGHKS and CDR2 is YYEKEE (reference sequence). Trimming shortened V by 7 bases and J by 3 bases, and 14 bases separated the two germline ends. This CDR3 has 14 residues. The CDR3 DNA follows: TGTGCCAGCGATACAGGGTCGCTCTACAATGAGCAGTTCTTC. This translates into CASDTGSLYNEQFF.

Concerning this clone itself: The identical CDR3 is also encoded by other nucleotide sequences in the sample. V is TRBV9 and J is TRBJ2-2; D call uncertain. CDR3 length: 16 amino acids. The V gene lost 0 bases and the J gene lost 0 bases, with 9 bases spanning the gap. CDR1 and CDR2 (germline): SGDLS, YYNGEE. CDR3 amino acids: CASSVGGRTNTGELFF. CDR3 DNA sequence: TGTGCCAGCAGCGTAGGTGGCCGGACGAACACCGGGGAGCTGTTTTTT.

This clone showed up just once. The chain uses TRBV27 and TRBJ1-4; D remains unclear. The CDR3 loop spans 13 amino acids. With 2 bases removed from V and 10 bases from J, the gap between germline ends came to 11 bases. Germline CDR1 and CDR2: MNHEY and SMNVEV (reference sequence). The CDR3 nucleotides are TGTGCCAGCAGTTTAGAGGCGGGTCGAAAACTGTTTTTT. Its translation: CASSLEAGRKLFF.

The J gene is TRBJ2-1, the V gene TRBV2; the D gene is possibly TRBD2 (5 bases). The CDR3 length is 14 residues. The V and J ends lost 7 bases and 3 bases respectively, with 13 bases between them. The germline V gene encodes CDR1 SNHLY and CDR2 FYNNEI. The CDR3 region has the DNA TGTGCCAGCATCGAGGCAGCGGTCTACAATGAGCAGTTCTTC. As protein: CASIEAAVYNEQFF.

The chain links TRBV7-9 to TRBJ2-2; TRBD1 aligns across 8 bases. Germline-derived CDR1 and CDR2 are SEHNR and FQNEAQ (reference sequence). With 4 bases clipped from V and 4 bases from J, the junction kept 5 bases outside the gene matches. CDR3 size: 15 residues. The CDR3 reads CASSSQGASTGELFF. CDR3 nucleotides: TGTGCCAGCAGCTCGCAGGGGGCTAGCACCGGGGAGCTGTTTTTT.

Concerning this clone: The same CDR3 arises from other DNA sequences in this sample as well. The gene calls are TRBV6-5 and TRBJ1-5; the D gene is possibly TRBD1 (6 bases). Trimming cost V 5 bases and J 3 bases, with 11 bases left between them. Germline V gene data show CDR1 as MNHEY and CDR2 as SVGAGI. CDR3 length: 14 residues. The CDR3 DNA follows: TGTGCCAGCAGTCCCGGACAGTTCAATCAGCCCCAGCATTTT. This codes for CASSPGQFNQPQHF.

The chain recombines TRBV6-6 with TRBJ2-3; 9 nucleotides align to TRBD2. The CDR3 extends over 15 amino acids. The trim removed 5 bases at V and 1 base at J, leaving 4 bases unmatched. Germline V gene lookup returns CDR1 MNHNY and CDR2 SVGAGI (reference sequence). The CDR3 bases are TGTGCCAGCAGTCTACCTAGCGGGGGCACAGATACGCAGTATTTT. This gives the protein CASSLPSGGTDTQYF.

V and J are TRBV18 and TRBJ2-5; 10 nucleotides line up with TRBD1. The CDR3 length is 17 residues. Germline V CDR1 and CDR2: KGHSH, LQKENI. With 6 bases clipped from V and 5 bases from J, the junction kept 15 bases outside the gene matches. CDR3 in DNA: TGTGCCAGCTCCATAACCCCAGGACAGGGGGGGCTTGAGACCCAGTACTTC. It translates to CASSITPGQGGLETQYF.

The V and J genes are TRBV11-2 and TRBJ2-7; the match to TRBD2 covers 10 bases. CDR1 SGHAT and CDR2 FQNNGV come from the germline V gene. The ends lost 5 bases at V and 2 bases at J; junction bases unmatched: 6. CDR3 length equals 15 residues. As DNA, the CDR3 is TGTGCCAGCAGCCATGTTGGGACTAGCGCCTACGAGCAGTACTTC. It is translated as CASSHVGTSAYEQYF.

The rearrangement uses TRBV7-2 and TRBJ2-2; D might be TRBD2 (6 bases). Germline CDR1 is SGHTA and CDR2 is FQGNSA. CDR3 length equals 14 residues. Trimming cost V 5 bases and J 6 bases, with 13 bases left between them. Written as DNA, the CDR3 is TGTGCCAGCAGCCCCCACCCTAGCGCCGGGGAGCTGTTTTTT. It codes for CASSPHPSAGELFF.

The chain combines TRBV30 with TRBJ1-2; D uncertain. The CDR3 consists of 14 residues. The germline gives CDR1 GTSNPN, CDR2 SVGIG (reference sequence). V was trimmed by 7 bases and J by 3 bases, leaving 18 bases between them. Written as DNA, the CDR3 is TGTGCCTCCTACCGCCCAAAAGAGCACTATGGCTACACCTTC. Its translation is CASYRPKEHYGYTF.

The rearrangement links TRBV5-6 to TRBJ1-2; D is ambiguous. Trimming left V 0 bases short and J 7 bases short, with 13 bases between. The germline gives CDR1 SGHDT, CDR2 YYEEEE. The CDR3 loop spans 14 amino acids. CDR3 DNA sequence: TGTGCCAGCAGCTTGGGGAGGTCCGTATCTGGCTACACCTTC. Its protein product is CASSLGRSVSGYTF.

This sequence joins TRBV2 and TRBJ2-3; 12 bases line up with TRBD2. Germline V gene sequence: CDR1 SNHLY, CDR2 FYNNEI. The CDR3 consists of 21 residues. Losses at the gene ends were 4 bases for V and 2 bases for J; bases not matched to a gene: 19. CDR3 protein: CASSAPLGLPTSGGTTDTQYF. As DNA, the CDR3 is TGTGCCAGCAGTGCCCCCCTGGGCCTGCCTACTAGCGGGGGGACCACAGATACGCAGTATTTT.

DNA of the CDR3: TGTGCCTGGAGTGTGCGAAGGACTAGTCTCGGTTACCAAGAGACCCAGTACTTC. Protein: CAWSVRRTSLGYQETQYF. The genes are TRBV30 and TRBJ2-5; 7 positions match TRBD2. After removal of 0 bases from V and 0 bases from J, the junction contained 13 bases not matched to a gene. The CDR3 covers 18 residues. The germline CDR1 and CDR2 sequences are GTSNPN and SVGIG (reference sequence).

The chain uses TRBV2 and TRBJ2-1, with a weak D call TRBD2 (6 bases). Germline loops: CDR1 SNHLY, CDR2 FYNNEI. V was clipped by 11 bases and J by 0 bases, with 14 bases between them. The CDR3 runs to 14 residues. Written as DNA, the CDR3 is TGTGCCGTGGTGGAGGGGAGCTCCTACAATGAGCAGTTCTTC. Translation gives CAVVEGSSYNEQFF.

The chain has TRBV25-1 and TRBJ2-3, with D maybe TRBD1 (6 bases). V was clipped by 4 bases and J by 5 bases, with 16 bases between them. Germline lookup yields CDR1 MGHDK and CDR2 SYGVNS. The CDR3 covers 15 residues. Here the CDR3 reads CASSAGTPGEDTQYF. The CDR3, as DNA: TGTGCCAGCAGTGCAGGGACACCCGGCGAAGATACGCAGTATTTT.

The rearrangement links TRBV2 to TRBJ2-1, with 7 bases fitting TRBD2. The J segment lost 8 bases and the V segment lost 11 bases, leaving 9 bases of the junction unmatched. This CDR3 is 12 amino acids long. CDR1 is SNHLY and CDR2 is FYNNEI in the germline V gene. CDR3 nucleotides: TGTGCCGGAGCGGGGAATAGAGATGAGCAGTTCTTC. This codes for CAGAGNRDEQFF.

The V and J genes are TRBV6-4 and TRBJ1-5; D is unresolved. The germline V and J ends were trimmed by 2 bases and 3 bases, with 17 bases remaining between them. CDR1 and CDR2 from the germline V gene are MRHNA and SNTAGT. This CDR3 contains 17 residues. The CDR3 sequence: CASSDLIIQLFNQPQHF. The CDR3 DNA sequence: TGTGCCAGCAGTGACCTTATAATCCAACTGTTCAATCAGCCCCAGCATTTT.

This clone was seen only once. This chain joins TRBV7-2 and TRBJ2-7, with D perhaps assigned TRBD1 or TRBD2 (5 bases each). Between the trimmed V and J ends, which lost 5 bases and 1 base, there was a span of 12 bases. Germline CDR1 SGHTA, CDR2 FQGNSA. The CDR3 is 14 residues long. The CDR3 loop is CASSRDGFSYEQYF. DNA for the CDR3: TGTGCCAGCAGCCGGGACGGCTTTTCCTACGAGCAGTACTTC.